This paragraph reports one T cell receptor (beta chain). Antigen unknown. The data were obtained in a study of shared clonotypes between healthy human individuals. At the level of the study: For every donor, three CD4 naive, three CD4 memory, two CD8 naive and one CD8 memory plates were used. General study points: Represented genetic and exposure-history diversity was restricted by having few donors.

Per sorted-subset replicate PCR, input was 150 to 250 ng DNA, representing roughly 28,000 T cell genomes. Libraries were prepared by immunoSEQ multiplex PCR; TCRdb keeps only in-frame clonotypes and omits some of them. The sample shows some 2,100,000 clones, approximately 94% of them seen only once. Naive CD8 populations comprised CD45RO-negative cells positively selected for CCR7, excluding terminally differentiated effector memory CD45RA+ cells. Deletions cut 4 bases from V and 4 bases from J, with 16 bases between. The CDR3 covers 15 residues. Germline values: CDR1 PRHDT, CDR2 FYEKMQ (reference sequence).

The V and J genes are TRBV13 and TRBJ1-1; D remains unclear. This TCR derives from a man between 18 and 29 years old in good health. Some clones in this sample may be carry-over from other donors' samples. Sequencing input: naive CD8+ T cells from PBMCs. Written as DNA, the CDR3 is TGTGCCAGCAGCTCCGACGGAGGCGTGGGCACTGAAGCTTTCTTT. It specifies CASSSDGGVGTEAFF.